What follows are 18 T cell receptor beta chains derived from one specimen sequenced in a study of cytomegalovirus exposure and HLA in healthy donors. PCR used 60 Vbeta primers and 13 Jbeta primers. Clones were read by immunoSEQ multiplex PCR, and TCRdb kept only the in-frame ones, dropping some. Among 100,000 to 150,000 clones listed, about four fifths were seen once. Source material: PBMCs. The origin of the receptors is a woman in her forties in good health and CMV-seropositive.

The V and J genes are TRBV23-1 and TRBJ2-5, with 12 positions matching TRBD2. Being an ORF, TRBV23-1 has a function that is uncertain. The CDR3 runs to 23 residues. V lost 4 bases and J lost 5; bases outside the gene matches: 29. The CDR3: CASSRNPGQGRLAGGLVAETQYF. As DNA, the CDR3 is TGCGCCAGCAGTCGAAATCCGGGACAGGGCCGGCTAGCGGGAGGGCTCGTGGCGGAGACCCAGTACTTC.

The V and J genes are TRBV11-3 and TRBJ2-1, with D perhaps TRBD2 (6 bases). CDR1 and CDR2 (germline): SGHNT, YENEEA. The CDR3 extends over 17 amino acids. The ends were cut back, 1 base at V and 0 bases at J, with 13 bases in the middle. CDR3 amino acids: CASSLVGLRSSYNEQFF. The DNA for the CDR3 is TGTGCCAGCAGCTTAGTGGGACTGAGAAGCTCCTACAATGAGCAGTTCTTC.

J is TRBJ2-3 and V is TRBV10-2, with 11 bases fitting TRBD2. CDR3 size: 16 residues. Trimming at V came to 5 bases and at J to 2 bases, leaving 6 bases not matched to a gene. The V gene's germline CDR1 is WSHSY and CDR2 SAAADI. The CDR3 sequence is CASSKTSGAFTDTQYF. Here the CDR3 DNA reads TGCGCCAGCAGTAAGACTAGCGGGGCCTTCACAGATACGCAGTATTTT.

The V gene is TRBV7-9, the J gene TRBJ1-1, with D perhaps TRBD1 (5 bases). The CDR3 loop spans 15 amino acids. CDR1 SEHNR and CDR2 FQNEAQ come from the germline V gene (reference sequence). Trimming removed 5 bases at V and 10 bases at J, with 23 bases between. The CDR3 here is CASSRPRAGGWGAFF. CDR3 sequence (DNA): TGTGCCAGCAGCCGTCCCAGAGCCGGGGGTTGGGGAGCTTTCTTT.

The chain uses TRBV27 and TRBJ2-3; D is perhaps TRBD1 (6 bases). The CDR3 consists of 16 residues. The V end was cut by 3 bases, the J end by 5 bases, with 18 bases between. Germline V gene data show CDR1 as MNHEY and CDR2 as SMNVEV (reference sequence). Written as DNA, the CDR3 is TGTGCCAGCAGTTTGGTCAGGGAGATGACAGGAGATACGCAGTATTTT. It translates to CASSLVREMTGDTQYF.

CDR3 sequence reads: CASSVVGSGANVLTF. The CDR3 DNA reads as TGTGCCAGCAGCGTAGTCGGGTCTGGGGCCAACGTCCTGACTTTC. This chain joins TRBV9 and TRBJ2-6; D is uncertain. V lost 0 bases, J lost 1 base, and 5 bases lay in between. The germline V gene encodes CDR1 SGDLS and CDR2 YYNGEE. The CDR3 consists of 15 residues.

By sample share, this clone is medium-sized. This sample includes further DNA sequences coding for the same CDR3. The chain carries TRBV9 and TRBJ2-7; maybe TRBD2 (5 bases). Trimming removed 0 bases from V and 3 bases from J, with 7 bases in between. The CDR3 covers 13 residues. Germline CDR1 SGDLS, CDR2 YYNGEE. For the CDR3, the DNA is TGTGCCAGCAGCGTAGGGGCGGGCTACGAGCAGTACTTC. As protein: CASSVGAGYEQYF. The variable domain in full, with the rest retrieved from reference TRBV9 and TRBJ2-7, is DSGVTQTPKHLITATGQRVTLRCSPRSGDLSVYWYQQSLDQGLQFLIQYYNGEERAKGNILERFSAQQFPDLHSELNLSSLELGDSALYFCASSVGAGYEQYFGPGTRLTVT.

The chain has TRBV29-1 and TRBJ2-2, with TRBD2 matching over 7 bases. Losses at the gene ends were 5 bases for V and 5 bases for J; bases not matched to a gene: 8. The CDR3 consists of 14 residues. Germline CDR1 is SQVTM and CDR2 is ANQGSEA. The CDR3 reads CSVLAGEGTGELFF. The CDR3 DNA sequence: TGCAGCGTTCTCGCGGGAGAAGGAACCGGGGAGCTGTTTTTT.

This clone was seen a few times. The chain recombines TRBV28 with TRBJ2-3; 9 bases agree with TRBD1. The CDR3 is 15 residues long. CDR1 is MDHEN, CDR2 SYDVKM, per germline. V lost 8 bases and J lost 7; bases outside the gene matches: 13. CDR3 protein: CASVSFTGGLHTQYF. CDR3 nucleotide sequence: TGTGCCAGCGTATCCTTTACAGGGGGCCTTCATACGCAGTATTTT.

This clone has just a few counts. V usage is TRBV6-4 and J usage is TRBJ1-1, with 7 bases aligning to TRBD1. The trim removed 3 bases at V and 3 bases at J, leaving 4 bases unmatched. CDR1 and CDR2 from the germline V gene are MRHNA and SNTAGT. This CDR3 is built from 14 residues. DNA for the CDR3: TGTGCCAGCAGTGAAACAGGGGAGGACACTGAAGCTTTCTTT. Its translation: CASSETGEDTEAFF.

The gene calls are TRBV2 and TRBJ1-5; 12 positions match TRBD1. Germline-derived CDR1 and CDR2 are SNHLY and FYNNEI. CDR3 length: 16 amino acids. The V segment lost 6 bases and the J segment 5 bases; nucleotides outside the gene matches: 8. The CDR3 DNA is TGTGCCAGCAGGGTAACCGGGACAGGGGGCTATCAGCCCCAGCATTTT. Its translation: CASRVTGTGGYQPQHF.

This clone was seen just once. The V and J genes are TRBV27 and TRBJ2-3; TRBD1 aligns across 8 bases. The germline V gene has CDR1 MNHEY and CDR2 SMNVEV (reference sequence). This CDR3 spans 16 amino acids. Trimming cost V 3 bases and J 4 bases; bases outside gene matches: 9. Here the CDR3 DNA reads TGTGCCAGCAGTTTTTCGTCCAGGGGGCACCCAGATACGCAGTATTTT. Translating it yields CASSFSSRGHPDTQYF.

The chain recombines TRBV30 with TRBJ1-5; D remains ambiguous. Per germline, CDR1 GTSNPN and CDR2 SVGIG (reference sequence). The V and J ends lost 0 bases and 3 bases respectively, with 12 bases between them. The CDR3 consists of 15 residues. CDR3 coding DNA: TGTGCCTGGAGTGTACGAGGTCCTGACAATCAGCCCCAGCATTTT. Its translation is CAWSVRGPDNQPQHF.

V gene TRBV18 combines with J gene TRBJ1-5; TRBD1 is a possible D gene (5 bases). This CDR3 spans 15 amino acids. Germline V gives CDR1 KGHSH, CDR2 LQKENI. Trimming cost V 0 bases and J 1 base, with 7 bases left between them. For the CDR3, the DNA is TGTGCCAGCTCACCACCTGGGGGGAGCAATCAGCCCCAGCATTTT. Its translation is CASSPPGGSNQPQHF.

This chain uses TRBV7-9 with TRBJ2-5; D is uncertain. This CDR3 is built from 14 residues. Trimming pared 6 bases from V and 2 bases from J, leaving 13 bases between. Germline V gene lookup returns CDR1 SEHNR and CDR2 FQNEAQ (reference sequence). This chain's CDR3 is CASRHSGAQETQYF. CDR3 sequence (DNA): TGTGCCAGCAGGCACTCAGGCGCGCAAGAGACCCAGTACTTC.

The genes are TRBV19 and TRBJ2-1; the match to TRBD1 covers 9 bases. CDR1 is LNHDA, CDR2 SQIVND, per germline (reference sequence). After removal of 4 bases from V and 10 bases from J, the junction contained 8 bases not matched to a gene. The CDR3 runs 14 residues. CDR3 sequence (DNA): TGTGCCAGTAGTAACGGACAGGGGACCACCGAGCAGTTCTTC. Protein sequence: CASSNGQGTTEQFF.

The gene calls are TRBV5-6 and TRBJ2-1, with TRBD2 identical over 8 bases. CDR1 SGHDT and CDR2 YYEEEE come from the germline V gene. The CDR3 length is 14 residues. Unmatched junction bases numbered 2, after V lost 4 bases and J lost 2 bases. The CDR3 DNA is TGTGCCAGCAGCCAGGGACTAGCCTACAATGAGCAGTTCTTC. Protein product: CASSQGLAYNEQFF.

The chain links TRBV5-6 to TRBJ1-2; 7 bases match TRBD1. V was clipped by 2 bases and J by 6 bases; unmatched bases: 7. From germline, CDR1 is SGHDT and CDR2 YYEEEE. The CDR3 covers 14 residues. The CDR3 spells CASSLGGFEDGYTF. CDR3 bases: TGTGCCAGCAGCTTAGGGGGCTTTGAGGATGGCTACACCTTC.